A single sample is the source of the 20 T cell receptor beta chains below, sequenced in a study of identical twins. TCRdb analysed the 5' RACE reads with MiXCR anew, one entry per CDR3 protein. This sample has under 350,000 distinct CDR3 sequences, with 8% to 9.5% found just once. The sample was also linked to a second study, of yellow fever vaccine responses in identical twins.

The material sequenced was CD8+ T cells sorted from blood. The receptors come from a woman aged 18-29 years in good health.

This clonotype was detected many times. This sequence joins TRBV5-1 and TRBJ2-7; D gene unclear. V was clipped by 0 bases and J by 4 bases, with 8 bases between them. The CDR3 is made up of 13 amino acids. In germline, CDR1 is SGHRS, CDR2 YFSETQ. Here the CDR3 DNA reads TGCGCCAGCAGCTTGGAGGCGGAATACGAGCAGTACTTC. It codes for CASSLEAEYEQYF.

This clonotype was picked up many times. The genes are TRBV10-3 and TRBJ1-2; D gene uncertain. Germline CDR1 reads ENHRY; CDR2 reads SYGVKD. The ends were cut back, 0 bases at V and 10 bases at J, with 9 bases in the middle. This CDR3 has 12 amino acids. The CDR3, as DNA: TGTGCCATCAGTGAGTCGCGGGATATCTACACCTTC. This gives the protein CAISESRDIYTF.

The chain has TRBV7-8 and TRBJ2-2; TRBD2 aligns across 13 bases. V gave up 3 bases and J gave up 7 bases; unmatched junction bases: 8. In germline, CDR1 is SGHVS, CDR2 FQNEAQ. The CDR3 is made up of 17 amino acids. The CDR3 region is CASSFGLAGVIIGELFF. For the CDR3, the DNA is TGTGCCAGCAGCTTCGGACTAGCGGGAGTCATTATCGGGGAGCTGTTTTTT.

V and J are TRBV27 and TRBJ2-2, with D unclear. The germline V and J ends were trimmed by 3 bases and 1 base, with 18 bases remaining between them. The CDR3 contains 18 residues. CDR1 and CDR2 (germline): MNHEY, SMNVEV (reference sequence). CDR3 bases: TGTGCCAGCAGTTTGGGTTTCGTTTGGGATCTGAACACCGGGGAGCTGTTTTTT. Translated: CASSLGFVWDLNTGELFF.

CDR3 in DNA: TGCAGTGCCCTTTTTGGGGACAGAGGACCCACCTACGAGCAGTACTTC. The encoded protein is CSALFGDRGPTYEQYF. This chain uses TRBV20-1 with TRBJ2-7, with 7 positions matching TRBD1. CDR3 length equals 16 residues. The junction had 16 bases not matched to a gene; V was cut back by 6 bases and J by 2 bases. CDR1 DFQATT and CDR2 SNEGSKA come from the germline V gene (reference sequence).

This rearrangement joins TRBV5-1 to TRBJ2-7, with D possibly matching TRBD1 (6 bases). This CDR3 region has 17 residues. With 3 bases removed from V and 1 base from J, the gap between germline ends came to 20 bases. From germline, CDR1 is SGHRS and CDR2 YFSETQ. This chain's CDR3 is CASSWDTSGTVSYEQYF. DNA of the CDR3: TGCGCCAGCAGCTGGGACACTTCCGGGACGGTTTCCTACGAGCAGTACTTC.

By sample share, this clonotype is medium-sized. The chain employs TRBV4-3 and TRBJ2-1; D remains unclear. There are 16 residues in the CDR3. The V end was cut by 4 bases, the J end by 0 bases, with 13 bases between. CDR1 and CDR2 from the germline V gene are LGHNA and YSLEER. In nucleotides, the CDR3 is TGCGCCAGCAGCCCAGACGCTATGGGCTCCTACAATGAGCAGTTCTTC. Translating it yields CASSPDAMGSYNEQFF.

This sequence joins TRBV9 and TRBJ2-5; TRBD2 matches 8 bases. Trimming removed 2 bases from V and 1 base from J; junction bases left unmatched: 4. Germline CDR1 is SGDLS and CDR2 is YYNGEE. This CDR3 is 15 amino acids long. Written as DNA, the CDR3 is TGTGCCAGCAGCGTCGGCGGGGGGACCCAAGAGACCCAGTACTTC. Protein: CASSVGGGTQETQYF.

The chain has TRBV7-8 and TRBJ2-7, with 7 bases that match TRBD1. The CDR3 is made up of 14 amino acids. V was pared by 5 bases and J by 2 bases, with 6 bases of the junction left unmatched. Germline V gene data show CDR1 as SGHVS and CDR2 as FQNEAQ. The chain's CDR3 is CASSELQGTYEQYF. Written as DNA, the CDR3 is TGTGCCAGCAGCGAACTACAGGGGACCTACGAGCAGTACTTC.

Notes on this clonotype: A read error may produce the germline difference seen at one junction end. The CDR3 coding sequence is TGTGTCAGCAGCATTAGAACCGGGGAGCTGTTTTTT. This translates into CVSSIRTGELFF. The rearrangement uses TRBV9 and TRBJ2-2; D gene unclear. The CDR3 totals 12 residues. Per germline, CDR1 SGDLS and CDR2 YYNGEE.

This clonotype has at least ten counts. The rearrangement links TRBV27 to TRBJ1-1; 8 nucleotides line up with TRBD1. Germline lookup yields CDR1 MNHEY and CDR2 SMNVEV (reference sequence). Germline trimming cut 8 bases from V and 11 bases from J; bases unmatched to any gene: 7. The CDR3 consists of 11 residues. CDR3 DNA: TGTGCCAGCGGGGACAGGCGCGGGGCTTTCTTT. This encodes CASGDRRGAFF.

This clonotype has a count of ten or more. The V and J genes are TRBV10-3 and TRBJ1-1; the D is unclear. V was shortened by 7 bases and J by 2 bases, with 14 bases between the two germline ends. The CDR3 has 14 residues. Germline V gives CDR1 ENHRY, CDR2 SYGVKD. CDR3 bases: TGTGCCATCAACCAGGACCCTCCCAACACTGAAGCTTTCTTT. This codes for CAINQDPPNTEAFF.

This clonotype showed up many times. The chain is built from TRBV4-3 and TRBJ2-1, with D unresolved. The CDR3 sequence is 15 residues long. The germline V and J ends were trimmed by 0 bases and 2 bases, with 8 bases remaining between them. CDR1 and CDR2 (germline): LGHNA, YSLEER. The DNA for the CDR3 is TGCGCCAGCAGCCAAGAAGAGCGACCCTACAATGAGCAGTTCTTC. Residues: CASSQEERPYNEQFF.

The V and J genes are TRBV12-3 or TRBV12-4 and TRBJ2-7, with 8 bases that match TRBD1. Losses at the gene ends were 5 bases for V and 2 bases for J; bases not matched to a gene: 11. This CDR3 comprises 16 residues. Written as DNA, the CDR3 is TGTGCCAGCAGTATAGGAACCGGGACAGGAGCCTACGAGCAGTACTTC. This translates into CASSIGTGTGAYEQYF.

The V call is TRBV24-1, the J call TRBJ2-7; no clear D gene. The CDR3 sequence is 12 residues long. Germline V gene data show CDR1 as KGHDR and CDR2 as SFDVKD. V dropped 1 base and J dropped 3 bases, with 3 bases sitting between them. The CDR3 loop reads CATSDLGYEQYF. The CDR3 DNA follows: TGTGCCACCAGTGATTTAGGCTACGAGCAGTACTTC.

This clonotype was counted ten times or more. The J gene is TRBJ2-3, the V gene TRBV12-3 or TRBV12-4; no firm D call. The CDR3 is 14 amino acids. V was shortened by 4 bases and J by 1 base, with 9 bases between the two germline ends. The CDR3, as DNA: TGTGCCAGCAGTTATTTGGCAGGCACAGATACGCAGTATTTT. It translates to CASSYLAGTDTQYF.

Many counts were recorded for this clonotype. V is TRBV7-9 and J is TRBJ2-2; TRBD1 matches at 7 bases. Germline CDR1 is SEHNR and CDR2 is FQNEAQ (reference sequence). The CDR3 totals 17 residues. The J segment lost 2 bases and the V segment lost 5 bases, leaving 11 bases of the junction unmatched. The CDR3 nucleotides are TGTGCCAGCAGCCGTAGCCGGGACAGTCCTAACACCGGGGAGCTGTTTTTT. It encodes CASSRSRDSPNTGELFF.

This clonotype was seen repeatedly, ten times or more. The chain couples TRBV4-2 to TRBJ2-7; D remains ambiguous. This CDR3 region has 13 residues. V was cut by 3 bases and J by 5 bases, with 11 bases left in between. Germline V gene sequence: CDR1 LGHNA, CDR2 YNFKEQ. CDR3 in amino acids: CASSHEGPNEQYF. CDR3 nucleotide sequence: TGTGCCAGCAGCCACGAAGGGCCAAACGAGCAGTACTTC.

There are many counts of this clonotype. V gene TRBV11-3 combines with J gene TRBJ1-3; 9 bases are a match to TRBD1. This CDR3 contains 18 residues. The V segment lost 5 bases and the J segment 0 bases; nucleotides outside the gene matches: 11. From germline, CDR1 is SGHNT and CDR2 YENEEA. CDR3 bases: TGTGCCAGCAGCCTTTGGACAGGGGCCATGAGCTCTGGAAACACCATATATTTT. This encodes CASSLWTGAMSSGNTIYF. Drawing the rest from reference TRBV11-3 and TRBJ1-3, the complete variable domain is EAGVVQSPRYKIIEKKQPVAFWCNPISGHNTLYWYLQNLGQGPELLIRYENEEAVDDSQLPKDRFSAERLKGVDSTLKIQPAELGDSAVYLCASSLWTGAMSSGNTIYFGEGSWLTVV.

The rearrangement links TRBV12-3 or TRBV12-4 to TRBJ1-5, with 7 nucleotides matching TRBD1. J gave up 4 bases and V 5 bases, and 5 bases lay outside the gene matches. This CDR3 comprises 14 residues. The CDR3 is CASSIRGRNQPQHF. CDR3 DNA sequence: TGTGCCAGCAGTATCAGGGGGAGGAATCAGCCCCAGCATTTT.